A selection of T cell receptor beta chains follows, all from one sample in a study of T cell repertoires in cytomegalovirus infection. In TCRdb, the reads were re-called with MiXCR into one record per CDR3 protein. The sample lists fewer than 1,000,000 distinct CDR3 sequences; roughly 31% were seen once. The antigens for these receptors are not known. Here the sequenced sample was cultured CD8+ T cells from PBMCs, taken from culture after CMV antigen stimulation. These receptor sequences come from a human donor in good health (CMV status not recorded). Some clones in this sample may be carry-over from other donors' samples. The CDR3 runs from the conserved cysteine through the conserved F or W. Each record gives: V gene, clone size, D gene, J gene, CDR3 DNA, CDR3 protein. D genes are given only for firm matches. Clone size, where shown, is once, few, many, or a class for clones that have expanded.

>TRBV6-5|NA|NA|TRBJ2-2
TGTGCCACCAGGCAGGGACCCACCGGGGAGCTGTTTTTT
CATRQGPTGELFF
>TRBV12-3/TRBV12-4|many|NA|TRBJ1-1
TGTGCCAGCAGTTCCCCCTTTAGCCATGAAGCTTTCTTT
CASSSPFSHEAFF
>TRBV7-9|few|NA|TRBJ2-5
TGTGCCAGCAGCTCAACCCACGGGATTCAAGAGACCCAGTACTTC
CASSSTHGIQETQYF
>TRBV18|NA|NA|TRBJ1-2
TGTACCAGCTCACCTACATTTAACAACTACTATGGCTACACCTTC
CTSSPTFNNYYGYTF
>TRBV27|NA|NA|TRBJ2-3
TGTGCCACCCGCAGAGGGATAGCCGATACGCAGTATTTT
CATRRGIADTQYF
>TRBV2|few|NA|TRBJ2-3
TGTGCCAGCGGTTCCCCCGGTGCAGGTGCGCAGTATTTT
CASGSPGAGAQYF
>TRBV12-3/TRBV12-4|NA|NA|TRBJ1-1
TGTGCCAGCAGCCCTGAGGGGGGCCATGAAGCTTTCTTT
CASSPEGGHEAFF
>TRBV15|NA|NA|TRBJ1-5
TGTGCCACCAGCAGGTTTGAGGTGGATCTTGGGGATCAGCCCCAGCATTTT
CATSRFEVDLGDQPQHF
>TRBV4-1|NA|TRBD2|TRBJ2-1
TGCGCCAGCAGTTACGGGGAGGGCAATGAGCAGTTCTTC
CASSYGEGNEQFF
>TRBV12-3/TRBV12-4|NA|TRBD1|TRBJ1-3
TGTGCCAGCAGTTCGACAGGGCCTGGAAACACCATATATTTT
CASSSTGPGNTIYF
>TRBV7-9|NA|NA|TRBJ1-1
TGTGCCAGCAGCTTAGTGGAGGGAATGAACACTGAAGCTTTCTTT
CASSLVEGMNTEAFF
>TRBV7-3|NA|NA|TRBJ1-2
TGTGCCAGCAGCACCGAGACGACACCAGAAGGCTATGGCTACACCTTC
CASSTETTPEGYGYTF
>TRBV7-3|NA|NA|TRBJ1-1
TGTGCCAGCAGCCCAACCTTTGTGGGAAACACTGAAGCTTTCTTT
CASSPTFVGNTEAFF
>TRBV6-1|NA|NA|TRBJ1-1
TGTGCCAGCAGAGAGGTTTGGGCCCTGGATGAAGCTTTCTTT
CASREVWALDEAFF
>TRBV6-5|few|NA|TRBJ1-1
TGTGCCAGCAGTTACCTTCATGACACTGAAGCTTTCTTT
CASSYLHDTEAFF
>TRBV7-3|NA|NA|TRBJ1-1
TGTGCCAGCAGCTTATGGGGAGATAACACTGAAGCTTTCTTT
CASSLWGDNTEAFF
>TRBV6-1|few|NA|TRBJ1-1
TGTGCCAGCTTCTTGGCGGGATACACTGAAGCTTTCTTT
CASFLAGYTEAFF
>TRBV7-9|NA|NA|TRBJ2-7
TGTGCCAGCAGCTTAGTTGGCAGGGGTATCTTCTACGAGCAGTACTTC
CASSLVGRGIFYEQYF
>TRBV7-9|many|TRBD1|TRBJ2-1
TGTGCCAGCAGCTTACCTAAAGGACAGGGGGTCAATGAGCAGTTCTTC
CASSLPKGQGVNEQFF
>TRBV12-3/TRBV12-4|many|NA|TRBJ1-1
TGTGCCAGCAGAACAGGGAACACTGAAGCTTTCTTT
CASRTGNTEAFF
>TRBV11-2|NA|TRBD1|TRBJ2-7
TGTGCCAGCAGCCCAGGGACAGGTGTCATCTACGAGCAGTACTTC
CASSPGTGVIYEQYF
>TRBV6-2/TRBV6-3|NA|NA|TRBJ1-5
TGTGCCAGCAGTTACGAGGTGGCAGGGTTTGGCAATCAGCCCCAGCATTTT
CASSYEVAGFGNQPQHF
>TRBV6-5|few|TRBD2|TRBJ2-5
TGTGCGTCGATGACTAGCTTGGGGACCCAGTACTTC
CASMTSLGTQYF
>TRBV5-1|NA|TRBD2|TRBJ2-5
TGCGCCAGCAGCTGGACTAGCGGGGATCGGGAGACCCAGTACTTC
CASSWTSGDRETQYF
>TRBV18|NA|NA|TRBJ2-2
TGTGCCAGCTCACCAGAGGAGGGATTTAACACCGGGGAGCTGTTTTTT
CASSPEEGFNTGELFF
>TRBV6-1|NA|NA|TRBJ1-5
TGTGCCAGCAGTGAAGTTCTCCGAGGAGGCAATCAGCCCCAGCATTTT
CASSEVLRGGNQPQHF
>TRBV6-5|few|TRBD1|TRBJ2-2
TGTGCCAGCAGTTACCCGGGACAGCCCGGGGAGCTGTTTTTT
CASSYPGQPGELFF
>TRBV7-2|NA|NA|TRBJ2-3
TGTGCCAGCTGCCCCAAAGGAACCTTGGGGCACACAGATACGCAGTATTTT
CASCPKGTLGHTDTQYF
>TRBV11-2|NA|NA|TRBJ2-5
TGTGCCAGCAGCCCGACTAATCAGGGGCGGCGAGAGACCCAGTACTTC
CASSPTNQGRRETQYF
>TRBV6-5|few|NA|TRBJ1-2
TGTGCCAGCAGTTACTCCGGGCCCCCTACGGGAGGCTACACCTTC
CASSYSGPPTGGYTF
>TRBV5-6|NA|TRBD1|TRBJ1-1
TGTGCCAGCAGGCCCCGGAGACAGGGGGCCTTAAGCACTGAAGCTTTCTTT
CASRPRRQGALSTEAFF
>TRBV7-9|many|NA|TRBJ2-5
TGTGCCAGCAGCTTGCTCTCAGCGGTAGAAGAGACCCAGTACTTC
CASSLLSAVEETQYF
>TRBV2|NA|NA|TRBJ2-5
TGTGCCATACCCTCGGGTCCTACGGGAGAGACCCAGTACTTC
CAIPSGPTGETQYF
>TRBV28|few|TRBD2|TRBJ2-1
TGTGCCAGCAGTCGTTGGACTAGCGGAAGCTCCTACAATGAGCAGTTCTTC
CASSRWTSGSSYNEQFF
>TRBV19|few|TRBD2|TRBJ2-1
TGTGCCAGTAGTCCTAGCGGGGGGATCAATGAGCAGTTCTTC
CASSPSGGINEQFF
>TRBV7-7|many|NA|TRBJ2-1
TGTGCTAGCAGCTTGGCTGGGCAGGCCCATGAGCAGTTCTTC
CASSLAGQAHEQFF
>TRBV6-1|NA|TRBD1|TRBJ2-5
TGTGCCAGCAGTGGACTTCATGGGGGACCTAAGGGACAGACCCAATACTTC
CASSGLHGGPKGQTQYF
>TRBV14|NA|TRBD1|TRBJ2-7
TGTGCCAGCAGCCAAGAACCCGGACAGGGGTTCGAGCAGTACTTC
CASSQEPGQGFEQYF
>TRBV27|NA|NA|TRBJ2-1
TGTGCCAGCAGTTCAGCAGAGACAGGCCGGTCCTACAATGAGCAGTTCTTC
CASSSAETGRSYNEQFF
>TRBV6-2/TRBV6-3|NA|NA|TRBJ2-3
TGTGCCAGCAGTTACGAGTGGTGGGTAACAGATACGCAGTATTTT
CASSYEWWVTDTQYF
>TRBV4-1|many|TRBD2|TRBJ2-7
TGCGCCAGCAGCAAAGTAGCGGGGGCCGACCATCTCTACGAGCAGTACTTC
CASSKVAGADHLYEQYF
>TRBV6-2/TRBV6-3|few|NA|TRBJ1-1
TGTGCCAGCAGTGTGTGGCAAGGGATGAACACTGAAGCTTTCTTT
CASSVWQGMNTEAFF
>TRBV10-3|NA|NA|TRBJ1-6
TGTGCCATCAGTGATCGGGCTGATTCACCCCTCCACTTT
CAISDRADSPLHF
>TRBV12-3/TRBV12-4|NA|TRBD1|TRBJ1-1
TGTGCCAGCAGTCCACAGGGGCGTGGGAACACTGAAGCTTTCTTT
CASSPQGRGNTEAFF
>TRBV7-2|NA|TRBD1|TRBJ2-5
TGTGCCAGCAGCCCGGACAGGGCGTGGGAGACCCAGTACTTC
CASSPDRAWETQYF
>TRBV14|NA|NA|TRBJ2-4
TGTGCCAGCAGCCAAGCGGGCCATCTTTTAACCAAAAACATTCAGTACTTC
CASSQAGHLLTKNIQYF
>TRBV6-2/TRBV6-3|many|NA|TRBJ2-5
TGTGCCAGCAGTTACTCGAGGGAGACCCAGTACTTC
CASSYSRETQYF
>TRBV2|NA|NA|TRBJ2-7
TGTGCCAGCAGTGAAGAATGGGGGGATCCCCGACCCTACGAGCAGTACTTC
CASSEEWGDPRPYEQYF
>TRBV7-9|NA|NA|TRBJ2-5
TGTGCCAGCAGCTTAAAACAAGAGACCCAGTACTTC
CASSLKQETQYF
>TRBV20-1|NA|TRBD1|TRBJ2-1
TGCAGTGCCCCGGGACAGACGAACAATGAGCAGTTCTTC
CSAPGQTNNEQFF
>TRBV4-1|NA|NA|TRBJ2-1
TGCGCCAGCAGCCAAGATAGGACTCCGCCAGATGAGCAGTTCTTC
CASSQDRTPPDEQFF
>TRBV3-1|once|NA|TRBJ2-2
TGTGCCAGCAGCCAAGACCACTACGACCAAGGGAGGTGGCGGGATAACACCGGGGAGCTGTTTTTT
CASSQDHYDQGRWRDNTGELFF
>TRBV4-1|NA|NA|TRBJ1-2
TGCGCCAGCAGCCAAGATATAGCAGACAACTATGGCTACACCTTC
CASSQDIADNYGYTF
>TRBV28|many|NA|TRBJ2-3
TGTGCCAGCAGGCCTACAGGGTTATTAACAGATACGCAGTATTTT
CASRPTGLLTDTQYF
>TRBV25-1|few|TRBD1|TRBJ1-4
TGTGCCAGCAGTGAATTTGGGACAGGGAATGAAAAACTGTTTTTT
CASSEFGTGNEKLFF
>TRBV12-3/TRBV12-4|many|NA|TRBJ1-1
TGTGCCAGCACCCCGACCCTTAACACTGAAGCTTTCTTT
CASTPTLNTEAFF
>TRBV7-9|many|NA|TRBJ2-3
TGTGCCAGCAGGCGCGGGGGCACAGATACGCAGTATTTT
CASRRGGTDTQYF
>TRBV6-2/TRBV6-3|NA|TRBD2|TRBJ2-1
TGTGCCAGCACCAAACCGGGACTAGTAGATGAGCAGTTCTTC
CASTKPGLVDEQFF
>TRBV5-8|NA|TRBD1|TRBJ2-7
TGTGCCAGCAGCGTGGTTCAGGGGGCTATCCACGAGCAGTACTTC
CASSVVQGAIHEQYF